This T cell receptor (beta chain) was sequenced in a study of shared clonotypes between healthy human individuals (dated by TCRdb to 2019 to 2021). Regarding the complete study: Two women and a few men aged 18 to 49 years were included in the cohort. For each donor, three plates each were used for CD4 naive and CD4 memory, two plates were used for CD8 naive, and one plate was used for CD8 memory. The study deeply sequenced blood TCR repertoires of five healthy adults to estimate repertoire size and the extent of clonotype sharing between individuals. Different laboratories and diverse techniques were used to prepare libraries and sequence TCR repertoires, to increase sequencing depth and limit assay-specific biases. Per donor, leukapheresis produced somewhere between about 0.94 and 8.9 billion PBMCs. General conclusions and limits of the study: Because the study included a small number of donors, the genetic and exposure-history diversity represented was limited. Sampling was limited to blood, and TCR repertoires in tissue likely differ from TCR repertoires in blood. Sharing across a handful of donors was observed for 4.5% to 6.5% of naive CD4, 3% to 3.5% of naive CD8, 2% to 2.5% of memory CD4, and roughly 0.4% of memory CD8 clonotypes. Based on pairwise subsampling, the degree of clonotype sharing among donors was expected to be affected by sequencing depth. Estimated clonotype richness was generally larger for naive than for memory subsets. Compared with non-shared clonotypes, clonotypes shared by all four sorted-subset donors had higher generation probabilities. Incomplete sequencing was indicated by rarefaction of sorted-subset datasets, despite the large sequencing depth.

Details on this clone: Its cognate antigen has yet to be identified. The record has no base qualities; no much larger clone is one base away.

Germline trimming amounts to 4 bases on V and 0 bases on J, with 9 as the count of junction bases outside the gene matches. CDR1 and CDR2, per the germline V gene, are LGHNA and YNFKEQ. There are 16 amino acids in the CDR3, from cysteine to phenylalanine inclusive. Only the CDR3 portion is preserved as DNA: 48 bases, with reading frame beginning at the first base. Using the deep immunoSEQ assay, TCR CDR3 regions were amplified from genomic DNA by multiplex PCR. For each cell subset, the extracted genomic DNA was distributed evenly across all wells of several immunoSEQ 96-well plates, and each plate served as one replicate. Each replicate PCR for sorted subsets received about 200 ng genomic DNA, equal to tens of thousands of T cell genomes. Purified libraries were measured with a Qubit 3.0 fluorometer, size-checked on a Bioanalyzer 2100, and measured again with the KAPA Library Quantification kit. A separate single-read 150-cycle Illumina NextSeq 550 flow cell was used to sequence each immunoSEQ 96-well plate. The original methods were these. The immunoSEQ output contained only junctional sequences without quality scores, so filtering could not match that applied to full-length reads. To assign V/J genes and CDR3, sequences were annotated using PyIR, a Python wrapper for IgBLAST v1.9, with IMGT germline references. Any read was removed if the V/J assignment was weak (E-value above 1e-6), the CDR3 was missing, or the read contained stop codons, out-of-frame junctions, or ambiguous translated residues. V3J clonotypes were defined by identical inferred V gene, J gene, and CDR3 amino acid sequence. To compute the percentage overlap between repertoires, the number of shared unique clonotypes was divided by the size of the smaller repertoire. RTK rarefaction, the Chao1 estimator, and Recon v2.1 estimates of unobserved clonotypes were used to assess repertoire richness. For all TCRbeta clonotypes obtained by the gDNA method from four donors, generation probabilities were computed with OLGA. TCRdb limited this immuneACCESS table to in-frame rearrangements with V and J called. A share of clones is missing; checked studies link under half to unresolved V genes, and the rest is unexplained. V and J calls and clone size follow that table, whereas D and trimming were derived from the DNA. For this sample the table gives hundreds of thousands of clones, of which 95% to 96% were detected only once. Less than 0.13% of the sample is held by the ten biggest clonotypes.

CD8 naive samples consisted of CD45RO-negative cells that were positively selected for CCR7, yielding a CD45RA+CCR7+ population without TemRA cells. The donors were healthy, HIV-negative adults with no recently reported acute infections or vaccinations. Every donor was a Caucasian adult residing in Nashville, Tennessee, USA. Blood was obtained by leukapheresis, after which PBMCs were separated by Ficoll-Histopaque density gradient centrifugation and cryopreserved in liquid nitrogen vapor phase. Analytical flow cytometry was used to check the purity and quantity of every magnetically sorted T cell population. Genomic DNA was isolated from every sorted fraction and measured by UV absorbance on a Nanodrop 2000c.

This chain joins TRBV4-2 to TRBJ2-7; TRBD1 fits 7 bases in the junction. This receptor was taken from a young woman in good health. The material sequenced was naive CD8+ T cells sorted from blood. The sample's cell subset or site label, decoded: CD45RA+CCR7+. The CDR3 reads as follows: CASSPRKGAGSYEQYF. The DNA sequence is as follows: TGTGCCAGCAGCCCCCGTAAGGGGGCGGGCTCCTACGAGCAGTACTTC.